The 5 T cell receptor beta chains below were found in one sample sequenced in a study of cytomegalovirus exposure and HLA in healthy donors. The PCR made use of 60 Vbeta and 13 Jbeta primers. Clones were read by immunoSEQ multiplex PCR, and TCRdb kept only the in-frame ones, dropping some. The data show around 120,000 clones, over 65% seen once. Sequenced: PBMCs. These receptors were collected from a young man in good health and CMV-seronegative.

The chain carries TRBV5-1 and TRBJ2-7; TRBD1 aligns across 8 bases. Germline CDR1 reads SGHRS; CDR2 reads YFSETQ. CDR3 length equals 15 residues. J was trimmed by 3 bases and V by 0 bases; bases with no gene match: 5. This chain's CDR3 is CASSLGGTGRYEQYF. As DNA, the CDR3 is TGCGCCAGCAGCTTGGGAGGGACAGGACGCTACGAGCAGTACTTC. The full variable domain, rest sourced from reference TRBV5-1 and TRBJ2-7, is KAGVTQTPRYLIKTRGQQVTLSCSPISGHRSVSWYQQTPGQGLQFLFEYFSETQRNKGNFPGRFSGRQFSNSRSEMNVSTLELGDSALYLCASSLGGTGRYEQYFGPGTRLTVT.

The CDR3 region has the DNA TGTGCCAGCAGTACTGGGACAGGCACAGATACGCAGTATTTT. Translated: CASSTGTGTDTQYF. The rearrangement uses TRBV6-5 and TRBJ2-3, with 7 bases lining up with TRBD1. Germline assignment: CDR1 MNHEY and CDR2 SVGAGI. This CDR3 region has 14 residues. The J segment lost 1 base and the V segment lost 5 bases, leaving 3 bases of the junction unmatched.

The V call is TRBV9, the J call TRBJ2-7; TRBD1 matches at 7 bases. Unmatched junction bases numbered 5, after V lost 2 bases and J lost 0 bases. Germline V gives CDR1 SGDLS, CDR2 YYNGEE. The CDR3 sequence is 15 residues long. CDR3 bases: TGTGCCAGCAGCGTGACGACAGGGAGCTCCTACGAGCAGTACTTC. This codes for CASSVTTGSSYEQYF.

As regards this clone: Germline and junction disagree at one end, which may indicate a read error. The chain uses TRBV6-5 and TRBJ1-1; no reliable D call. The CDR3 runs 13 residues. From germline, CDR1 is MNHEY and CDR2 SVGAGI. The CDR3 sequence is CASGYEEDTEAFF. The DNA of the CDR3 is TGTGCCAGCGGTTACGAGGAGGATACTGAAGCTTTCTTT.

The sample holds a few counts of this clone. The gene calls are TRBV5-1 and TRBJ2-1; D call uncertain. Germline loops: CDR1 SGHRS, CDR2 YFSETQ. The CDR3 has 11 residues. V was clipped by 2 bases and J by 8 bases, with 5 bases between them. CDR3 sequence reads: CASSFRYEQFF. For the CDR3, the DNA is TGCGCCAGCAGCTTCAGGTATGAGCAGTTCTTC.